Listed here is a single TCR beta chain. Method: immunoSEQ multiplex PCR; TCRdb's copy keeps in-frame clones and lacks some. The sample holds 6,000 to 8,500 clones, approximately 80% seen once. The CDR3 spans 16 residues. J lost 4 bases, V lost 1 base, and 6 bases had no gene match. Looked up from germline, CDR1 is MGHRA and CDR2 is YSYEKL. The data stem from a study of immune evolution from preneoplasia to lung adenocarcinoma. Sequencing was performed on FFPE minimally invasive lung adenocarcinoma tissue. This sequence was found in a person between 65 and 79 years old with lung adenocarcinoma. The chain has TRBV4-1 and TRBJ2-7, with 11 bases aligning to TRBD2. Here the CDR3 DNA reads TGCGCCAGCAGCCAAGGAGCAACTAGCGGGAGATACGAGCAGTACTTC. Amino acid sequence: CASSQGATSGRYEQYF.